Sequencing of this TCR beta chain was carried out in a study of T cells in localized non-small cell lung cancer. The V gene's germline CDR1 is MDHEN and CDR2 SYDVKM. This CDR3 spans 14 amino acids. Trimming took 10 bases from V and 8 from J, leaving 21 bases between them. Clones were sequenced by immunoSEQ multiplex PCR, and TCRdb holds only the in-frame ones, with some missing. The table lists some 38,000 clones, roughly 89% of them singletons. The receptor was derived from a male donor at least 60 years old with stage II lung adenocarcinoma. The specimen comprised peripheral blood mononuclear cells, sampled before any cancer treatment. This chain joins TRBV28 and TRBJ1-5; TRBD1 might be the D (6 bases). CDR3 residues: CATRAGAYDEPQHF. The CDR3 nucleotides read TGTGCCACCAGGGCAGGGGCCTACGATGAGCCCCAGCATTTT.